Following are 10 T cell receptor beta chains from one sample sequenced in a study of cytomegalovirus exposure and HLA in healthy donors (dated by TCRdb to the late 2010s). The protocol used for the library was the immunoSEQ multiplex PCR assay. The multiplex PCR relied on a mix of 60 forward primers for TCR Vbeta segments and 13 reverse primers for TCR Jbeta segments. In TCRdb, the immuneACCESS table is reduced to in-frame sequences with V and J assigned. These tables do not hold every clone; where another copy was compared, an unresolved V gene accounts for under half, and the others remain unexplained. Within this sample are some 110,000 clones, with 55% to 75% of them counted one time only. Of the sample, roughly 8.4% is held by the ten largest clones. Material: PBMCs. These receptors came from a man aged 25-40 years in good health and CMV-seropositive.

The chain joins TRBV5-1 to TRBJ2-2; weak D call: TRBD2 (6 bases). The germline CDR1 and CDR2 sequences are SGHRS and YFSETQ. The CDR3 spans 15 residues. The V end lost 0 bases, the J end lost 6 bases, and 12 bases lay between the germline ends. CDR3 DNA: TGCGCCAGCAGCTTGGAGCCGGGAGCTGCCGGGGAGCTGTTTTTT. This sequence encodes CASSLEPGAAGELFF. The whole variable domain, remainder taken from reference TRBV5-1 and TRBJ2-2, is KAGVTQTPRYLIKTRGQQVTLSCSPISGHRSVSWYQQTPGQGLQFLFEYFSETQRNKGNFPGRFSGRQFSNSRSEMNVSTLELGDSALYLCASSLEPGAAGELFFGEGSRLTVL.

This clone was observed a few times. The J gene is TRBJ1-5, the V gene TRBV19, with unresolved D. This CDR3 spans 18 amino acids. The germline gives CDR1 LNHDA, CDR2 SQIVND (reference sequence). V lost 0 bases and J lost 3, with 18 bases in between. CDR3 nucleotides: TGTGCCAGTAGTATAGATCCCAAGAGGGCAGAGTACAATCAGCCCCAGCATTTT. Encoded protein: CASSIDPKRAEYNQPQHF.

This chain joins TRBV6-1 and TRBJ2-7; D is unclear. Germline V gene lookup returns CDR1 MNHNS and CDR2 SASEGT. The ends were cut back, 4 bases at V and 3 bases at J, with 7 bases in the middle. This CDR3 region has 12 residues. The CDR3 DNA reads TGTGCCAGCAGTGTCAGGCACTACGAGCAGTACTTC. Protein: CASSVRHYEQYF.

V and J are TRBV10-3 and TRBJ1-2; 7 bases line up with TRBD1. V was pared by 4 bases and J by 7 bases, with 9 bases of the junction left unmatched. Germline lookup yields CDR1 ENHRY and CDR2 SYGVKD. The CDR3 loop spans 14 amino acids. The DNA of the CDR3 is TGTGCCATCAGTGCGAGTACAGGGGTCGCTGGCTACACCTTC. Translated: CAISASTGVAGYTF.

This chain uses TRBV6-5 with TRBJ2-5, with D perhaps TRBD1 (6 bases). CDR3 length: 15 residues. Trimming shortened V by 7 bases and J by 4 bases, and 19 bases separated the two germline ends. Germline V gene sequence: CDR1 MNHEY, CDR2 SVGAGI. The CDR3 DNA reads as TGTGCCAGCACTCCTTCCCCAGGGGTAAGAGAGACCCAGTACTTC. This sequence encodes CASTPSPGVRETQYF.

The V and J genes are TRBV30 and TRBJ2-7, with 7 bases lining up with TRBD2. The CDR3 has 14 amino acids. V gave up 2 bases and J gave up 2 bases; unmatched junction bases: 6. The germline V gene encodes CDR1 GTSNPN and CDR2 SVGIG (reference sequence). Here the CDR3 DNA reads TGTGCCTGGAGTAGGCGGGGGAGGCCCTACGAGCAGTACTTC. It is translated as CAWSRRGRPYEQYF.

Only a few counts were recorded for this clone. The chain is built from TRBV13 and TRBJ2-5, with D tentatively TRBD2 (6 bases). Germline V gene lookup returns CDR1 PRHDT and CDR2 FYEKMQ (reference sequence). The length of the CDR3 is 14 residues. The V gene lost 2 bases and the J gene lost 1 base, with 8 bases spanning the gap. Written as DNA, the CDR3 is TGTGCCAGCAGCTTACGGGGAGGCCAAGAGACCCAGTACTTC. Protein: CASSLRGGQETQYF.

V and J are TRBV7-2 and TRBJ2-3, with D unclear. The CDR3 length is 13 residues. The V gene's germline CDR1 is SGHTA and CDR2 FQGNSA. Trimming left V 1 base short and J 2 bases short, with 4 bases between. The chain's CDR3 is CASSLGVTDTQYF. The CDR3, as DNA: TGTGCCAGCAGCTTAGGCGTCACAGATACGCAGTATTTT.

The chain recombines TRBV4-2 with TRBJ2-7, with D perhaps matching TRBD2 (6 bases). This CDR3 has 13 residues. Germline assignment: CDR1 LGHNA and CDR2 YNFKEQ. Trimming took 7 bases from V and 3 from J, leaving 13 bases between them. CDR3 region: CASTPGLDYEQYF. DNA of the CDR3: TGTGCCAGCACCCCGGGACTTGACTACGAGCAGTACTTC.

By its share, this clone is medium-sized. The chain has TRBV18 and TRBJ1-1; D might be TRBD1 (6 bases). V dropped 2 bases and J dropped 4 bases, with 20 bases sitting between them. Looked up from germline, CDR1 is KGHSH and CDR2 is LQKENI. The CDR3 has 17 residues. In nucleotides, the CDR3 is TGTGCCAGCTCACCATACCCGTTACAGGGTGAGGGCACTGAAGCTTTCTTT. It translates to CASSPYPLQGEGTEAFF.